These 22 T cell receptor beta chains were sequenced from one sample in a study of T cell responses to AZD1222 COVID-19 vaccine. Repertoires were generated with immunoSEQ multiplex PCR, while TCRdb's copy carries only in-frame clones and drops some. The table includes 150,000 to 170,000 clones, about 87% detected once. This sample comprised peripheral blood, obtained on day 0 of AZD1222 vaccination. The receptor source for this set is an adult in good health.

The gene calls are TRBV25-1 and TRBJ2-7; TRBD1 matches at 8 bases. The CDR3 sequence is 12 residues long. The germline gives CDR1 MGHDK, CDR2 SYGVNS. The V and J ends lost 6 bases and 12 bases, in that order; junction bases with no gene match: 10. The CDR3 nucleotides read TGTGCCAGCAGGCAGGGACAGGCCCAATCGTACTTC. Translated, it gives CASRQGQAQSYF.

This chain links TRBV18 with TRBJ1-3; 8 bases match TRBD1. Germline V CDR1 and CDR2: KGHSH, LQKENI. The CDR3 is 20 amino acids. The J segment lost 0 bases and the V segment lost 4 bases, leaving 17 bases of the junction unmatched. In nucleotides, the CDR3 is TGTGCCAGCTCACGAACACTCAACCCCGGGACAGGTATCTCTGGAAACACCATATATTTT. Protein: CASSRTLNPGTGISGNTIYF. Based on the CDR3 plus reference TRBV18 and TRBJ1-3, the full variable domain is NAGVMQNPRHLVRRRGQEARLRCSPMKGHSHVYWYRQLPEEGLKFMVYLQKENIIDESGMPKERFSAEFPKEGPSILRIQQVVRGDSAAYFCASSRTLNPGTGISGNTIYFGEGSWLTVV.

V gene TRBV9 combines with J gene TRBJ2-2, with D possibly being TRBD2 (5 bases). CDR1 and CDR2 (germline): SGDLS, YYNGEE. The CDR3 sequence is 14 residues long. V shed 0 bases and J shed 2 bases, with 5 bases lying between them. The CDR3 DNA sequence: TGTGCCAGCAGCGTAGGACTAAACACCGGGGAGCTGTTTTTT. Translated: CASSVGLNTGELFF.

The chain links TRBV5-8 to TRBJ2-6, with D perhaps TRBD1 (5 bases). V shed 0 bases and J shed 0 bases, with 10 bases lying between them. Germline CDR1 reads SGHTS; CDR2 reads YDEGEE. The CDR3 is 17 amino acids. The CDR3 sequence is CASSLEGKSSGANVLTF. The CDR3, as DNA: TGTGCCAGCAGCTTGGAGGGGAAGAGCTCTGGGGCCAACGTCCTGACTTTC.

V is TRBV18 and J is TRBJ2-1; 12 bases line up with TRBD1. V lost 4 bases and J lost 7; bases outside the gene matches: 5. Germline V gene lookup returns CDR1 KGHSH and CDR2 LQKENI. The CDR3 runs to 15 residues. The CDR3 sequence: CASSLGQGAGNEQFF. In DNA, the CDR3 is TGTGCCAGCTCACTGGGACAGGGGGCTGGAAATGAGCAGTTCTTC.

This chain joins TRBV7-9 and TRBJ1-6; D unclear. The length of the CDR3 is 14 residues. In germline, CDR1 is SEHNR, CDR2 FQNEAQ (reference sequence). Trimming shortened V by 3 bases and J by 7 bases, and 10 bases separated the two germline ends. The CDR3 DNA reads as TGTGCCAGCAGCTTGGGCGGGGTGAATTCACCCCTCCACTTT. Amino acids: CASSLGGVNSPLHF.

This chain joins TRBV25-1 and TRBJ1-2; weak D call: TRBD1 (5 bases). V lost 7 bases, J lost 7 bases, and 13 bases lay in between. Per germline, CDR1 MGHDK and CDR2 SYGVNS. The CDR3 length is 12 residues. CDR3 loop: CASKGTGAGYTF. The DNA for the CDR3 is TGTGCCAGCAAGGGTACAGGCGCTGGCTACACCTTC.

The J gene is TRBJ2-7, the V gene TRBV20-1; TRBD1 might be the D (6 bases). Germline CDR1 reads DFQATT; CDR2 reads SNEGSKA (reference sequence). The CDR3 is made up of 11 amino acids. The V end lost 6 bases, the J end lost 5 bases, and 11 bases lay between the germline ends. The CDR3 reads CSANRAHEQYF. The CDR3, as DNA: TGCAGTGCCAACAGGGCACACGAGCAGTACTTC.

CDR3 residues: CSARGIAGAFF. In DNA form, the CDR3 reads TGCAGTGCTAGGGGTATTGCGGGAGCTTTCTTT. The gene calls are TRBV20-1 and TRBJ1-1; D is unclear. The V gene's germline CDR1 is DFQATT and CDR2 SNEGSKA (reference sequence). V lost 3 bases, J lost 10 bases, and 12 bases lay in between. The CDR3 spans 11 residues.

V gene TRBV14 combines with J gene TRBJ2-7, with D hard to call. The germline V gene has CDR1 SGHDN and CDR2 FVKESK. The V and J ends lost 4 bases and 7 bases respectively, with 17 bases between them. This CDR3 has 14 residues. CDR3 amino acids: CASSPPASLAEQYF. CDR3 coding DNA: TGTGCCAGCAGCCCCCCCGCCAGCCTTGCGGAGCAGTACTTC.

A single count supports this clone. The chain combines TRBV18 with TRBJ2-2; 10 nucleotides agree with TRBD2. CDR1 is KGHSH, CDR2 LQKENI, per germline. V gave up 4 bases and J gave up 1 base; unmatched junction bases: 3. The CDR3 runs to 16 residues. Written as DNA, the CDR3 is TGTGCCAGCTCACTCCTAGCGGGGGAGAACACCGGGGAGCTGTTTTTT. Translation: CASSLLAGENTGELFF.

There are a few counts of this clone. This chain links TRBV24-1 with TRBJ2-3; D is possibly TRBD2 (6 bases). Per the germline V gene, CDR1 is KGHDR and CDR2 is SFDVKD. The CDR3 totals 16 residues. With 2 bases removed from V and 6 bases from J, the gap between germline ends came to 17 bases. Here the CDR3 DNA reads TGTGCCACCAGTGATTCCCCCGGGGGTGGGTTGGATACGCAGTATTTT. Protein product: CATSDSPGGGLDTQYF.

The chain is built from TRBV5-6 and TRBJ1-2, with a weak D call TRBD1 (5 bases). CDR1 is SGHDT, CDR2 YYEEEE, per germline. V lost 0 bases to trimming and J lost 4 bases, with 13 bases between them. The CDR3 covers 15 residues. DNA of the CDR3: TGTGCCAGCAGCTTGGCCTCGTCGGACACCTATGGCTACACCTTC. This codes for CASSLASSDTYGYTF. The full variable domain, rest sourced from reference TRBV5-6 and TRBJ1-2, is DAGVTQSPTHLIKTRGQQVTLRCSPKSGHDTVSWYQQALGQGPQFIFQYYEEEERQRGNFPDRFSGHQFPNYSSELNVNALLLGDSALYLCASSLASSDTYGYTFGSGTRLTVV.

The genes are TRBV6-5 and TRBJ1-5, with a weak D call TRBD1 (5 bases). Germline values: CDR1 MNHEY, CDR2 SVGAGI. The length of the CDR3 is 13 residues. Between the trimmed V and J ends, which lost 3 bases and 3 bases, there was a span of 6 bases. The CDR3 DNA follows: TGTGCCAGCAGTTATGGGGCCAATCAGCCCCAGCATTTT. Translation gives CASSYGANQPQHF.

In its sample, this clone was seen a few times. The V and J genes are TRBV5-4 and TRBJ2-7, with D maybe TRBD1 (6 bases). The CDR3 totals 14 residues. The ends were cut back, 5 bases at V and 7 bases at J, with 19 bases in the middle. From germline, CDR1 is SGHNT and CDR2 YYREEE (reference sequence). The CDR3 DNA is TGTGCCAGCAGTTCTGGGACAAAAACCTGGGAGCAGTACTTC. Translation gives CASSSGTKTWEQYF.

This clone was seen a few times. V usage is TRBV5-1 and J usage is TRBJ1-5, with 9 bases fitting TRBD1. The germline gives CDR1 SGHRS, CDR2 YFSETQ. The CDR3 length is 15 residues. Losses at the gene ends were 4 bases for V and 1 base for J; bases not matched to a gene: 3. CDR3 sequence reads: CASSRTGESNQPQHF. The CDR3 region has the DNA TGCGCCAGCAGCCGGACAGGGGAGAGCAATCAGCCCCAGCATTTT. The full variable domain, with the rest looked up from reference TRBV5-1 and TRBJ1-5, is KAGVTQTPRYLIKTRGQQVTLSCSPISGHRSVSWYQQTPGQGLQFLFEYFSETQRNKGNFPGRFSGRQFSNSRSEMNVSTLELGDSALYLCASSRTGESNQPQHFGDGTRLSIL.

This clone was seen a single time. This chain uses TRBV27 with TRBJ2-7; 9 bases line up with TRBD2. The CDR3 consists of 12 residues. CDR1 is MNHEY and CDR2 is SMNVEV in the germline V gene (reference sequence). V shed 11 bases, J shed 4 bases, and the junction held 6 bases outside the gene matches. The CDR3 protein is CACGTSRYEQYF. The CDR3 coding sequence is TGTGCCTGCGGGACTAGCAGATACGAGCAGTACTTC.

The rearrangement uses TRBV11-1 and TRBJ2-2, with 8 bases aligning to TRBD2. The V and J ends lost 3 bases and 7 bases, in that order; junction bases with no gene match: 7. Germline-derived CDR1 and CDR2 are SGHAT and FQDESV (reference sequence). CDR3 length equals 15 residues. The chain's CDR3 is CASSFFAGGIGELFF. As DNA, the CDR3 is TGTGCCAGCAGCTTCTTCGCGGGGGGAATCGGGGAGCTGTTTTTT.

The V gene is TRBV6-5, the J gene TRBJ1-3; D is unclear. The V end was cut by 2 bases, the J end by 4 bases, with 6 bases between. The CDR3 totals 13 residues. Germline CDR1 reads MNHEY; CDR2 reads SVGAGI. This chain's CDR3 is CASSYGQGNTIYF. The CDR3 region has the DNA TGTGCCAGCAGTTACGGGCAGGGAAACACCATATATTTT.

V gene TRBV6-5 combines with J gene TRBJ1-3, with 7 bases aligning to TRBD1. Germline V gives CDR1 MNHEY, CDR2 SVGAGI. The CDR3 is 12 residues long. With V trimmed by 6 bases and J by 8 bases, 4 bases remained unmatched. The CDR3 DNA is TGTGCCAGCAGCTGGACAGGAGACACCATATATTTT. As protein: CASSWTGDTIYF.

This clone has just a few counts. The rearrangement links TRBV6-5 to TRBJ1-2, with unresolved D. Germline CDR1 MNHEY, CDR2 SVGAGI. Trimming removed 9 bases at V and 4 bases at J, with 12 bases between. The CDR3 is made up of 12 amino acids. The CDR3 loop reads CARGGPIYGYTF. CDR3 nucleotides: TGTGCCAGGGGCGGACCGATCTATGGCTACACCTTC.

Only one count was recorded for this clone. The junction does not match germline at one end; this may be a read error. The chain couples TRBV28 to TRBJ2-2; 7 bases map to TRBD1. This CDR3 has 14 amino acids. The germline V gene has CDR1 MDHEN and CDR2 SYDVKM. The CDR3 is CASTLQGKNGELFF. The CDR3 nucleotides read TGTGCCAGCACTTTACAGGGGAAGAACGGGGAGCTGTTTTTT.